These 19 T cell receptor beta chains share one sample of origin, sequenced in a study of blood T cell repertoires in COVID-19. Measured with immunoSEQ multiplex PCR; TCRdb has only the in-frame clones, and not every one. The sample lists about 230,000 clones, about 90% occurring once. The sequenced sample was PBMCs or T cells enriched from blood (not recorded which). These receptors were obtained from a woman in her twenties or thirties with acute COVID-19.

The chain joins TRBV5-1 to TRBJ2-1, with 8 positions matching TRBD2. Germline V CDR1 and CDR2: SGHRS, YFSETQ. The trim removed 5 bases at V and 6 bases at J, leaving 4 bases unmatched. The length of the CDR3 is 13 residues. CDR3 nucleotide sequence: TGCGCCAGCAGTGGGACTAGTCGCAATGAGCAGTTCTTC. This sequence encodes CASSGTSRNEQFF. Looking up the rest from reference TRBV5-1 and TRBJ2-1 gives the full variable domain: KAGVTQTPRYLIKTRGQQVTLSCSPISGHRSVSWYQQTPGQGLQFLFEYFSETQRNKGNFPGRFSGRQFSNSRSEMNVSTLELGDSALYLCASSGTSRNEQFFGPGTRLTVL.

The chain joins TRBV29-1 to TRBJ2-7, with 12 bases lining up with TRBD1. CDR1 is SQVTM, CDR2 ANQGSEA, per germline. V trimming: 3 bases; J trimming: 9 bases; junction bases outside the gene matches: 9. This CDR3 region has 14 residues. Here the CDR3 DNA reads TGCAGCGTTGACTCGCCGAGGGACAGGGGGCGGCAGTACTTC. It encodes CSVDSPRDRGRQYF.

This clone was picked up one time. V gene TRBV12-5 combines with J gene TRBJ1-5; D call uncertain. The CDR3 sequence is 11 residues long. Trimming removed 6 bases at V and 6 bases at J, with 6 bases between. The germline CDR1 and CDR2 sequences are LGHNT and FRNRAP. The CDR3 sequence is CASGTGQPQHF. The CDR3 DNA reads TGTGCTAGTGGCACCGGTCAGCCCCAGCATTTT.

DNA of the CDR3: TGTGCCAGCAGTCATGACAGGGGCCCCTATGGCTACACCTTC. Its translation: CASSHDRGPYGYTF. This sequence joins TRBV7-8 and TRBJ1-2, with 8 bases fitting TRBD1. Per the germline V gene, CDR1 is SGHVS and CDR2 is FQNEAQ. The CDR3 sequence is 14 residues long. Trimming cost V 6 bases and J 4 bases; bases outside gene matches: 7.

The chain has TRBV24-1 and TRBJ1-2, with D possibly TRBD1 on 6 matching bases. The CDR3 runs to 13 residues. Trimming cost V 9 bases and J 7 bases, with 17 bases left between them. Germline CDR1 and CDR2: KGHDR and SFDVKD. Here the CDR3 reads CATVKGGGIGYTF. CDR3 bases: TGTGCCACCGTCAAGGGGGGAGGGATTGGCTACACCTTC.

The chain carries TRBV14 and TRBJ1-2, with TRBD1 matching 9 bases. The CDR3 length is 15 residues. In germline, CDR1 is SGHDN, CDR2 FVKESK. Unmatched junction bases numbered 8, after V lost 5 bases and J lost 4 bases. CDR3 protein: CASSETDRGPYGYTF. The CDR3 coding sequence is TGTGCCAGCAGCGAGACGGACAGGGGCCCCTATGGCTACACCTTC.

This chain uses TRBV7-6 with TRBJ1-1; D possibly corresponds to TRBD1 (5 bases). The germline V gene has CDR1 SGHVS and CDR2 FNYEAQ. The V gene lost 2 bases and the J gene lost 5 bases, with 15 bases spanning the gap. CDR3 length: 15 residues. CDR3 amino acids: CASSLLRYPGTEAFF. CDR3 sequence (DNA): TGTGCCAGCAGCTTACTTCGTTACCCAGGGACTGAAGCTTTCTTT. Full variable domain (missing parts from reference TRBV7-6 and TRBJ1-1): GAGVSQSPRYKVTKRGQDVALRCDPISGHVSLYWYRQALGQGPEFLTYFNYEAQQDKSGLPNDRFSAERPEGSISTLTIQRTEQRDSAMYRCASSLLRYPGTEAFFGQGTRLTVV.

This chain connects TRBV11-3 to TRBJ2-7; D uncertain. Germline V gives CDR1 SGHNT, CDR2 YENEEA. The V and J ends lost 1 base and 3 bases respectively, with 10 bases between them. The CDR3 sequence is 14 residues long. This chain's CDR3 is CASSLAATGYEQYF. CDR3 bases: TGTGCCAGCAGCTTAGCGGCGACGGGCTACGAGCAGTACTTC.

A single count supports this clone. This rearrangement joins TRBV12-3 or TRBV12-4 to TRBJ1-2; D possibly corresponds to TRBD1 (5 bases). Trimming left V 7 bases short and J 6 bases short, with 12 bases between. There are 12 residues in the CDR3. CDR3: CASTAGLHGYTF. The CDR3 nucleotides are TGTGCCAGCACAGCAGGGCTCCATGGCTACACCTTC.

The chain employs TRBV7-6 and TRBJ2-5; TRBD2 matches at 7 bases. Germline V gene data show CDR1 as SGHVS and CDR2 as FNYEAQ. V lost 5 bases and J lost 5; bases outside the gene matches: 8. CDR3 size: 14 residues. Written as DNA, the CDR3 is TGTGCCAGCAGCCCGTCCACGCGGGGGGAGACCCAGTACTTC. Amino acids: CASSPSTRGETQYF.

The rearrangement uses TRBV3-1 (or the pseudogene TRBV3-2) and TRBJ2-7; 7 positions agree with TRBD2. CDR1 and CDR2 from the germline V gene are LGHDT and YNNKEL (reference sequence). Trimming cost V 1 base and J 0 bases; bases outside gene matches: 3. The CDR3 runs to 15 residues. CDR3 region: CASSQASGASYEQYF. Here the CDR3 DNA reads TGTGCCAGCAGCCAAGCCAGCGGGGCCTCCTACGAGCAGTACTTC.

This clone has more than one count but fewer than ten. The J gene is TRBJ2-7, the V gene TRBV19, with a possible D match to TRBD2 (5 bases). The CDR3 is made up of 11 amino acids. The germline V and J ends were trimmed by 5 bases and 6 bases, with 8 bases remaining between them. The germline V gene encodes CDR1 LNHDA and CDR2 SQIVND (reference sequence). The CDR3 loop is CASSGRAEQYF. DNA for the CDR3: TGTGCCAGTAGTGGGCGGGCCGAGCAGTACTTC.

The chain couples TRBV4-1 to TRBJ2-5; 12 nucleotides align to TRBD2. The J segment lost 0 bases and the V segment lost 4 bases, leaving 3 bases of the junction unmatched. Per the germline V gene, CDR1 is MGHRA and CDR2 is YSYEKL. CDR3 length: 16 residues. The CDR3 protein is CASSRTSGGNQETQYF. CDR3 nucleotides: TGCGCCAGCAGCCGTACTAGCGGGGGGAACCAAGAGACCCAGTACTTC.

This chain links TRBV27 with TRBJ2-7; TRBD1 matches at 7 bases. Unmatched junction bases numbered 2, after V lost 4 bases and J lost 2 bases. Per the germline V gene, CDR1 is MNHEY and CDR2 is SMNVEV (reference sequence). The CDR3 contains 13 residues. The CDR3 bases are TGTGCCAGCAGTTACAGGGGTCCCTACGAGCAGTACTTC. As protein: CASSYRGPYEQYF.

The gene calls are TRBV7-8 and TRBJ2-7; D not certain. CDR1 is SGHVS and CDR2 is FQNEAQ in the germline V gene. The length of the CDR3 is 13 residues. The V and J ends lost 2 bases and 3 bases respectively, with 8 bases between them. The CDR3 sequence: CASSLTGGYEQYF. DNA for the CDR3: TGTGCCAGCAGCTTAACGGGTGGCTACGAGCAGTACTTC.

Here the CDR3 reads CASSQLNGQYF. The CDR3 DNA sequence: TGTGCCAGCAGCCAACTAAACGGGCAGTACTTC. This chain links TRBV3-1 (or the pseudogene TRBV3-2) with TRBJ2-7; D not resolved. From germline, CDR1 is LGHDT and CDR2 YNNKEL (reference sequence). This CDR3 contains 11 residues. V lost 2 bases and J lost 9, with 8 bases in between.

This rearrangement joins TRBV24-1 to TRBJ1-2; 7 bases align to TRBD1. With V trimmed by 12 bases and J by 2 bases, 8 bases remained unmatched. This CDR3 region has 13 residues. The germline V gene has CDR1 KGHDR and CDR2 SFDVKD. For the CDR3, the DNA is TGTGCCGTGCGACAGGGCGCGAACTATGGCTACACCTTC. It encodes CAVRQGANYGYTF.

The rearrangement links TRBV19 to TRBJ1-2; TRBD1 might be the D (6 bases). Trimming stripped 5 bases from V and 2 bases from J, with 15 bases between. The CDR3 loop spans 15 amino acids. Germline-derived CDR1 and CDR2 are LNHDA and SQIVND (reference sequence). Here the CDR3 reads CASSQGFLKNYGYTF. The CDR3 region has the DNA TGTGCCAGTAGTCAGGGGTTCCTAAAAAACTATGGCTACACCTTC.

This chain links TRBV6-2 or TRBV6-3 with TRBJ2-1; D perhaps matches TRBD2 (6 bases). CDR3 size: 16 residues. Germline lookup yields CDR1 MNHEY and CDR2 SVGEGT. The V and J ends lost 5 bases and 12 bases respectively, with 26 bases between them. The CDR3 spells CASSHTTRDETRWQFF. CDR3 coding DNA: TGTGCCAGCAGTCACACAACGCGGGACGAGACACGGTGGCAGTTCTTC.